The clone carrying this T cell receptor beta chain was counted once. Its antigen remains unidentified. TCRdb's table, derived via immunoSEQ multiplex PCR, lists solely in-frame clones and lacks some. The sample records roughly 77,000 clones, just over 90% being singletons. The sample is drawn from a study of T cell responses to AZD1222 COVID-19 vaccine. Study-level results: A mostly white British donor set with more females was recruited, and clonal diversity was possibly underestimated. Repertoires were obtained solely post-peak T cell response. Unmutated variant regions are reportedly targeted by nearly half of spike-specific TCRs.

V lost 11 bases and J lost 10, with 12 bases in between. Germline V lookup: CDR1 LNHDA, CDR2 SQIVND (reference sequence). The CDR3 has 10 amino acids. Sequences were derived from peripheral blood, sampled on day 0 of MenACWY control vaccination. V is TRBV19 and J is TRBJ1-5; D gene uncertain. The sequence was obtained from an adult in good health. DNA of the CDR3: TGTGCCCGAGAGCCGAAACCCCAGCATTTT. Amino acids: CAREPKPQHF.